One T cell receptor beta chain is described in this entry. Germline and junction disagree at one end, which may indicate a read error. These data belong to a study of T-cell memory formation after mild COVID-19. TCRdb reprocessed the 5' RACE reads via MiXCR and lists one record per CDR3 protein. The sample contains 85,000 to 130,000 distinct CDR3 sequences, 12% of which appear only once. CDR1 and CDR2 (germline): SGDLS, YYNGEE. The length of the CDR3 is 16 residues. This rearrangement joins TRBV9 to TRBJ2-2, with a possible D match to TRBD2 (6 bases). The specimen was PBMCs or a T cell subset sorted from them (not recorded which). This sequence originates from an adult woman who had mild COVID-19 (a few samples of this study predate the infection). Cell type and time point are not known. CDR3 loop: CATSSEKGLGTGELFF. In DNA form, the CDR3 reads TGTGCCACCAGCTCGGAGAAGGGACTCGGCACCGGGGAGCTGTTTTTT. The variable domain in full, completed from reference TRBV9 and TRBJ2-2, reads DSGVTQTPKHLITATGQRVTLRCSPRSGDLSVYWYQQSLDQGLQFLIQYYNGEERAKGNILERFSAQQFPDLHSELNLSSLELGDSALYFCATSSEKGLGTGELFFGEGSRLTVL.